Shown below are 20 T cell receptor beta chains from a single sample sequenced in a study of long-term antiretroviral therapy in people with HIV. The run of the v3.0 immunoSEQ assay was at survey level. Here immunoSEQ multiplex PCR was the method, and the copy in TCRdb shows in-frame clones only, minus some. The table includes 25,000 to 40,000 clones, roughly 95% detected once. This material consisted of unsorted PBMCs, taken 6.5 to 6.9 years after starting antiretroviral therapy. The receptors shown here come from a man younger than 45 with HIV.

J is TRBJ2-5 and V is TRBV5-6; D remains ambiguous. CDR3 length equals 13 residues. From germline, CDR1 is SGHDT and CDR2 YYEEEE. Trimming cost V 0 bases and J 5 bases, with 8 bases left between them. The CDR3 bases are TGTGCCAGCAGCTTGGCATGGACGGAGACCCAGTACTTC. It encodes CASSLAWTETQYF.

The J gene is TRBJ2-7, the V gene TRBV5-1, with 7 bases lining up with TRBD1. Trimming took 0 bases from V and 3 from J; bases not matched to a gene: 0. This CDR3 has 13 amino acids. Germline assignment: CDR1 SGHRS and CDR2 YFSETQ. The CDR3 DNA is TGCGCCAGCAGCTTGGACAGGGGCTACGAGCAGTACTTC. This gives the protein CASSLDRGYEQYF.

This chain uses TRBV7-3 with TRBJ2-1, with D hard to call. V was pared by 2 bases and J by 8 bases, with 13 bases between. This CDR3 contains 14 residues. The germline CDR1 and CDR2 sequences are SGHTA and FQGTGA. In DNA, the CDR3 is TGTGCCAGCAGCTTATCGCATAACACGTATGAGCAGTTCTTC. It specifies CASSLSHNTYEQFF.

The chain has TRBV21-1 and TRBJ1-2. TRBV21-1 represents a pseudogene. CDR3 size: 14 residues. The CDR3 DNA follows: TGTGCCAGCAGAACCCTATGCCCAGACTATGGCTACACCTTC. This encodes CASRTLCPDYGYTF.

V usage is TRBV7-2 and J usage is TRBJ2-7; a weak D match, TRBD1 (6 bases). This CDR3 is built from 14 residues. Trimming removed 5 bases at V and 4 bases at J, with 15 bases between. Germline CDR1 and CDR2: SGHTA and FQGNSA. The CDR3 loop is CASSLSQGRYEQYF. CDR3 bases: TGTGCCAGCAGCCTCTCACAGGGTCGGTACGAGCAGTACTTC.

V usage is TRBV20-1 and J usage is TRBJ2-5; D tentatively fits TRBD1 or TRBD2 (5 bases each). CDR1 is DFQATT, CDR2 SNEGSKA, per germline (reference sequence). Trimming removed 0 bases at V and 14 bases at J, with 13 bases between. The CDR3 sequence is 11 residues long. CDR3 sequence: CSARDLGRLYF. Here the CDR3 DNA reads TGCAGTGCTAGAGATCTGGGACGACTCTACTTC.

The rearrangement links TRBV9 to TRBJ2-1; 8 bases are shared with TRBD2. The germline gives CDR1 SGDLS, CDR2 YYNGEE. The trim removed 0 bases at V and 3 bases at J, leaving 2 bases unmatched. The CDR3 is 15 amino acids. DNA of the CDR3: TGTGCCAGCAGCGTAGGCCTAGCGGGCTACAATGAGCAGTTCTTC. Translation: CASSVGLAGYNEQFF.

The J gene is TRBJ1-4, the V gene TRBV4-1; D is perhaps TRBD1 (5 bases). CDR1 is MGHRA, CDR2 YSYEKL, per germline. Trimming removed 0 bases from V and 7 bases from J, with 12 bases in between. The CDR3 spans 15 residues. The chain's CDR3 is CASSQEVQVFEKLFF. Here the CDR3 DNA reads TGCGCCAGCAGCCAAGAGGTACAGGTCTTTGAAAAACTGTTTTTT.

The rearrangement links TRBV4-2 to TRBJ1-1; 8 nucleotides match TRBD1. The CDR3 runs 16 residues. Per germline, CDR1 LGHNA and CDR2 YNFKEQ. V trimming: 4 bases; J trimming: 0 bases; junction bases outside the gene matches: 7. The DNA of the CDR3 is TGTGCCAGCAGCCCTTGGGTGACAGGGGTGAACACTGAAGCTTTCTTT. Translation gives CASSPWVTGVNTEAFF.

The chain has TRBV9 and TRBJ2-3, with 9 nucleotides matching TRBD2. Germline CDR1 and CDR2: SGDLS and YYNGEE. After removal of 3 bases from V and 4 bases from J, the junction contained 18 bases not matched to a gene. This CDR3 has 19 residues. The chain's CDR3 is CASSAGTIGSGRTADTQYF. The CDR3 DNA sequence: TGTGCCAGCAGCGCAGGGACAATTGGGAGCGGGAGGACCGCAGATACGCAGTATTTT. The full variable domain, in which reference TRBV9 and TRBJ2-3 provide the parts outside the CDR3, is DSGVTQTPKHLITATGQRVTLRCSPRSGDLSVYWYQQSLDQGLQFLIQYYNGEERAKGNILERFSAQQFPDLHSELNLSSLELGDSALYFCASSAGTIGSGRTADTQYFGPGTRLTVL.

The V call is TRBV7-8, the J call TRBJ1-2; D unresolved. The germline V and J ends were trimmed by 1 base and 4 bases, with 16 bases remaining between them. Germline V gene lookup returns CDR1 SGHVS and CDR2 FQNEAQ. The CDR3 spans 16 residues. CDR3 in DNA: TGTGCCAGCAGCTTAGTTCCACGGCGAGGCTCCTATGGCTACACCTTC. Residues: CASSLVPRRGSYGYTF.

The chain recombines TRBV5-6 with TRBJ2-7, with TRBD1 identical over 9 bases. CDR1 is SGHDT, CDR2 YYEEEE, per germline. The CDR3 is made up of 14 amino acids. V shed 0 bases, J shed 5 bases, and the junction held 3 bases outside the gene matches. CDR3 nucleotides: TGTGCCAGCAGCTTGGGGGACAGGGTGAACGAGCAGTACTTC. This gives the protein CASSLGDRVNEQYF.

The gene calls are TRBV30 and TRBJ1-3; no clear D gene. The CDR3 is made up of 18 amino acids. Germline CDR1 GTSNPN, CDR2 SVGIG (reference sequence). The ends were cut back, 2 bases at V and 0 bases at J, with 20 bases in the middle. The CDR3 DNA sequence: TGTGCCTGGAGTCCCCAGGAATGGTACACTCGCTCTGGAAACACCATATATTTT. This sequence encodes CAWSPQEWYTRSGNTIYF.

This chain joins TRBV6-1 and TRBJ2-7; the D gene is possibly TRBD1 (5 bases). The CDR3 has 15 amino acids. V dropped 5 bases and J dropped 3 bases, with 17 bases sitting between them. Germline V gives CDR1 MNHNS, CDR2 SASEGT. The CDR3 DNA follows: TGTGCCAGCAGTAGGAACTGGGGCAGAAACTACGAGCAGTACTTC. The encoded protein is CASSRNWGRNYEQYF.

This rearrangement joins TRBV7-9 to TRBJ2-7; D unclear. This CDR3 spans 11 amino acids. Trimming cost V 9 bases and J 5 bases, with 11 bases left between them. The germline CDR1 and CDR2 sequences are SEHNR and FQNEAQ (reference sequence). The CDR3 reads CASASGNEQYF. CDR3 DNA sequence: TGTGCCAGTGCTTCGGGTAACGAGCAGTACTTC.

In its sample, this clone was seen once. CDR3 sequence (DNA): TGTGCCAGCTCACCAGTCTCCGGGGAGCTGTTTTTT. Protein product: CASSPVSGELFF. V is TRBV18 and J is TRBJ2-2; the D is unclear. The V end lost 2 bases, the J end lost 6 bases, and 4 bases lay between the germline ends. The CDR3 extends over 12 amino acids. Germline V CDR1 and CDR2: KGHSH, LQKENI. The entire variable domain, with the rest obtained from reference TRBV18 and TRBJ2-2, is as follows: NAGVMQNPRHLVRRRGQEARLRCSPMKGHSHVYWYRQLPEEGLKFMVYLQKENIIDESGMPKERFSAEFPKEGPSILRIQQVVRGDSAAYFCASSPVSGELFFGEGSRLTVL.

CDR3 bases: TGTGCCAGCTCACCACGGACAGCTGTTAACTATGGCTACACCTTC. Protein: CASSPRTAVNYGYTF. The gene calls are TRBV18 and TRBJ1-2; maybe TRBD1 (6 bases). Germline-derived CDR1 and CDR2 are KGHSH and LQKENI. The CDR3 runs 15 residues. Trimming shortened V by 1 base and J by 1 base, and 10 bases separated the two germline ends.

The genes are TRBV19 and TRBJ1-3; weak D call: TRBD1 (5 bases). Germline V lookup: CDR1 LNHDA, CDR2 SQIVND (reference sequence). This CDR3 is built from 16 residues. V gave up 6 bases and J gave up 0 bases, with 15 bases separating them. This CDR3 reads CASSTETGTSGNTIYF. The CDR3 DNA follows: TGTGCCAGTAGCACTGAAACCGGGACCTCTGGAAACACCATATATTTT.

This clone was seen a single time. The chain couples TRBV5-6 to TRBJ1-1, with D uncertain. CDR1 is SGHDT, CDR2 YYEEEE, per germline. CDR3 length equals 14 residues. The V and J ends lost 0 bases and 5 bases respectively, with 11 bases between them. CDR3 protein: CASSLVGGRTEAFF. For the CDR3, the DNA is TGTGCCAGCAGCTTGGTAGGTGGGCGGACTGAAGCTTTCTTT.

The V call is TRBV5-1, the J call TRBJ1-5; TRBD1 is a possible D gene (6 bases). From germline, CDR1 is SGHRS and CDR2 YFSETQ. The CDR3 has 13 residues. V dropped 4 bases and J dropped 4 bases, with 9 bases sitting between them. The CDR3 sequence is CASSPGANQPQHF. Written as DNA, the CDR3 is TGCGCCAGCAGCCCAGGGGCGAATCAGCCCCAGCATTTT. The full variable domain, its missing parts supplied by reference TRBV5-1 and TRBJ1-5, is KAGVTQTPRYLIKTRGQQVTLSCSPISGHRSVSWYQQTPGQGLQFLFEYFSETQRNKGNFPGRFSGRQFSNSRSEMNVSTLELGDSALYLCASSPGANQPQHFGDGTRLSIL.